This T cell receptor beta chain was documented in a study of T cell changes during pregnancy in multiple sclerosis. The assay was immunoSEQ multiplex PCR, and TCRdb's table has in-frame clones only and misses some. Of approximately 11,000 clones in the sample, roughly 84% were seen once. The germline V gene encodes CDR1 SGHRS and CDR2 YFSETQ. The CDR3 is 16 amino acids. V lost 3 bases, J lost 1 base, and 3 bases stayed unmatched. The material sequenced was CD8+ T cells from peripheral blood mononuclear cells, taken after pregnancy. This chain connects TRBV5-1 to TRBJ1-6; 8 nucleotides line up with TRBD1. This clonotype originated in a female donor in good health, enrolled as a control in a pregnancy study. In DNA form, the CDR3 reads TGCGCCAGCAGCTGGACAGGGAGTTCCTATAATTCACCCCTCCACTTT. Translated: CASSWTGSSYNSPLHF.